The T cell receptor (beta chain) described here comes from a study of cytomegalovirus exposure and HLA in healthy donors. Study as a whole: A prior study identified 117 million unique TCR beta sequences from about 179 million T cells.

The V gene's germline CDR1 is MGHDK and CDR2 SYGVNS. The CDR3 totals 14 residues. V lost 2 bases and J lost 4; bases outside the gene matches: 4. The study, taken as a whole, reports: The study listed 164 cytomegalovirus-associated TCR beta chains. In a later analysis, TCR beta V- and J-gene trimming was associated with a missense DCLRE1C variant. What a later analysis reportedly showed was that an Asian-associated ancestry cluster had fewer N-insertions than the approximately 700-donor mean.

Comments on this clone: The antigen remains unidentified.

Both 60 Vbeta primers and 13 Jbeta primers went into the PCR. TCRdb keeps only in-frame clones here, not all; method: immunoSEQ multiplex PCR. The repertoire table contains fewer than 150,000 clones. The chain recombines TRBV25-1 with TRBJ1-2; TRBD1 matches at 7 bases. The material sequenced was PBMCs. The clonotype originates from a man aged 35 to 55 in good health and CMV-seronegative. The chain's CDR3 is CASSETGAGYGYTF. The CDR3 DNA sequence: TGTGCCAGCAGTGAAACAGGGGCTGGCTATGGCTACACCTTC.